This TCR beta chain was retrieved from a study of OX40 agonist ivuxolimab in advanced cancers. Study information: One hepatocellular carcinoma and a couple of cutaneous melanoma patients partially responded.

The V gene's germline CDR1 is SGHAT and CDR2 FQNNGV. Trimming shortened V by 1 base and J by 3 bases, and 10 bases separated the two germline ends. The CDR3 totals 14 residues. Overall study results and limits: With doses of 0.1 to 3.0 mg/kg, CD4+ and CD8+ blood T cells had undergone clonal expansion by week 6.

Some clones are missing from TCRdb's copy, which holds only in-frame ones; the method was immunoSEQ multiplex PCR. This table holds under 50,000 clones, approximately 84% found once. A remark on this clone: Its specificity is unknown.

This sequence joins TRBV11-2 and TRBJ2-7; D is unresolved. This material consisted of CD4+ or CD8+ T cells sorted from blood, taken in a trial of the OX40 agonist ivuxolimab. The receptor was derived from an adult with an advanced solid tumor such as melanoma, head and neck, liver or kidney cancer. The CDR3 sequence: CASSLVVGDYEQYF. For the CDR3, the DNA is TGTGCCAGCAGCTTAGTCGTCGGAGACTACGAGCAGTACTTC.